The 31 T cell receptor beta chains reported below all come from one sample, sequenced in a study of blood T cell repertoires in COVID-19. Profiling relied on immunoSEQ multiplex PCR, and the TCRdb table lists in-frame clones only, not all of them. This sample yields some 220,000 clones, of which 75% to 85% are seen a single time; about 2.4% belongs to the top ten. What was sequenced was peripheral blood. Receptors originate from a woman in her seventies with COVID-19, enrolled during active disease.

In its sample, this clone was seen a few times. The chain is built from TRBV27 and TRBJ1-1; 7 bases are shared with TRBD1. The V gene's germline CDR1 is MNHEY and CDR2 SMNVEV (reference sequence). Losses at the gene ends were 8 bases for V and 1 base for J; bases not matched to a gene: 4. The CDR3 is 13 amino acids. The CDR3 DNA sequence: TGTGCCAGCGCCAGGGGGACGAACACTGAAGCTTTCTTT. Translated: CASARGTNTEAFF.

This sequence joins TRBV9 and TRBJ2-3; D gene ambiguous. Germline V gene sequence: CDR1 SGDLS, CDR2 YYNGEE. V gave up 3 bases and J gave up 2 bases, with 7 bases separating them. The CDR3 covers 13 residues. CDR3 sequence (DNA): TGTGCCAGCAGCGCCGGTTTCACAGATACGCAGTATTTT. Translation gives CASSAGFTDTQYF.

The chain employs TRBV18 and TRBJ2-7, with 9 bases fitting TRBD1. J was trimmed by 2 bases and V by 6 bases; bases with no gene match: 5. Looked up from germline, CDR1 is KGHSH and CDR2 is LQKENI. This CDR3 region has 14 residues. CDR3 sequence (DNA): TGTGCCAGCTCCCGGGACAGGGCCCCCTACGAGCAGTACTTC. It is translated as CASSRDRAPYEQYF.

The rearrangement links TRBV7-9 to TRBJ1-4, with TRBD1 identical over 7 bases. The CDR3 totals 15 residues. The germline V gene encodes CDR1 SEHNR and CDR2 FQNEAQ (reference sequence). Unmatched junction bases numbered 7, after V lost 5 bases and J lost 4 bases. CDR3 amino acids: CASSQDRHNNEKLFF. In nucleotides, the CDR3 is TGTGCCAGCAGCCAGGACAGGCACAATAATGAAAAACTGTTTTTT.

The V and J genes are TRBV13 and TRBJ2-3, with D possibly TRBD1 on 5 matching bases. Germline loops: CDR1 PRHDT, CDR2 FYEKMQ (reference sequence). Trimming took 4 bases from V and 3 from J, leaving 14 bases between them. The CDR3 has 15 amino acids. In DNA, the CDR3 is TGTGCCAGCAGCTCAGACAGAGAGAAAACAGATACGCAGTATTTT. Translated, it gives CASSSDREKTDTQYF.

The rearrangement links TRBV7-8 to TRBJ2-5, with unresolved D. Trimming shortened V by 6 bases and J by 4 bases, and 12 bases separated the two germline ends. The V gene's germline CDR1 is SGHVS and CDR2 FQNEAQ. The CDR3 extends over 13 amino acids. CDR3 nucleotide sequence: TGTGCCAGCAGTCCTCCTTCCCGAGAGACCCAGTACTTC. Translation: CASSPPSRETQYF.

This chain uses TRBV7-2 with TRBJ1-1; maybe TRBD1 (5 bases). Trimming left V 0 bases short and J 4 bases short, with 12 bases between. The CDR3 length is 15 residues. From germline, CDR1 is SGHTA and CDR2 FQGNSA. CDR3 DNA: TGTGCCAGCAGCTTAGCGATGGTCAGGGTCACTGAAGCTTTCTTT. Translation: CASSLAMVRVTEAFF.

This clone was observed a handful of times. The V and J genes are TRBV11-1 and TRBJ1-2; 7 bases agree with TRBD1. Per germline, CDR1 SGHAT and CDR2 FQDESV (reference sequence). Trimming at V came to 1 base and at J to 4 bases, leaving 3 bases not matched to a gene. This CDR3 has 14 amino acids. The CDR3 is CASSLGQGGYGYTF. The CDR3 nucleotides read TGTGCCAGCAGCTTAGGACAGGGTGGCTATGGCTACACCTTC.

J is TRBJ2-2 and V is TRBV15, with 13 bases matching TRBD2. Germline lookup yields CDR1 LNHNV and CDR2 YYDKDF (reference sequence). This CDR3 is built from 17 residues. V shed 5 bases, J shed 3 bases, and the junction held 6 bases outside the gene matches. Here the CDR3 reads CATSPTSGRPHTGELFF. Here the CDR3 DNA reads TGTGCCACCAGCCCGACTAGCGGGAGGCCCCACACCGGGGAGCTGTTTTTT.

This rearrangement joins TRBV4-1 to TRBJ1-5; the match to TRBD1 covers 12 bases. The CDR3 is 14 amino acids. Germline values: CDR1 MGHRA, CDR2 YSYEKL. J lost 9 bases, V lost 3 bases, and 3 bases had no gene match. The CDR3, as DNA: TGCGCCAGCAGCCAGGGGACAGGGGGCCTGCCCCAGCATTTT. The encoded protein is CASSQGTGGLPQHF.

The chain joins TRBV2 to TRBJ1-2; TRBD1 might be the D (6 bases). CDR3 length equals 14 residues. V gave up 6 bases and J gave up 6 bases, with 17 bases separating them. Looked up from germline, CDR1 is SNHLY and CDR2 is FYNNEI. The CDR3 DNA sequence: TGTGCCAGCAGGAGGGGGGGTTTCGCACATGGCTACACCTTC. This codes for CASRRGGFAHGYTF.

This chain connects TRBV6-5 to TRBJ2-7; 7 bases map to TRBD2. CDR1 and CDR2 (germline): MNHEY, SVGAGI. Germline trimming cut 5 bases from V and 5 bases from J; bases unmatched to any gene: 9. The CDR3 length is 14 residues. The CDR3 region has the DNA TGTGCCAGCAGTCCTGGGGGGGGTTGGAACGAGCAGTACTTC. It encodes CASSPGGGWNEQYF.

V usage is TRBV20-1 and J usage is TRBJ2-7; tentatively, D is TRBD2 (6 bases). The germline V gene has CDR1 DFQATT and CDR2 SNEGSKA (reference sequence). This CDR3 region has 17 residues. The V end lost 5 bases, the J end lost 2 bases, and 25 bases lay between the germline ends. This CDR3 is CSAGGTLIAETTYEQYF. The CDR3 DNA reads TGCAGTGCTGGTGGGACTCTAATAGCGGAAACTACCTACGAGCAGTACTTC.

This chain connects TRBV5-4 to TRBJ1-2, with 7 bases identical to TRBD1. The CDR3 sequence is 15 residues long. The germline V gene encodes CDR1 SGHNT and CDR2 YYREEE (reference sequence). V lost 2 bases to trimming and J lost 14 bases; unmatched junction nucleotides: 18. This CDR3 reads CASSLSLGPSGQTTF. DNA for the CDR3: TGTGCCAGCAGCTTATCTTTGGGGCCTTCGGGACAGACGACCTTC.

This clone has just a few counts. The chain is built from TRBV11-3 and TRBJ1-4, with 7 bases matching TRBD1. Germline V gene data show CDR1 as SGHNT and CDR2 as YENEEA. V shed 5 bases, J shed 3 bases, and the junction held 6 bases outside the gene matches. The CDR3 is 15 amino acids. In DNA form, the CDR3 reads TGTGCCAGCAGCGGGCGCGGGACAGCTAATGAAAAACTGTTTTTT. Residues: CASSGRGTANEKLFF.

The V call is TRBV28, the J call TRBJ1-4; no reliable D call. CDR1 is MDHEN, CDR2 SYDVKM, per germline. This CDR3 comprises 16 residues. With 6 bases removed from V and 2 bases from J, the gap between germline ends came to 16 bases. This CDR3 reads CASSERGFGTNEKLFF. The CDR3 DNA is TGTGCCAGCAGCGAAAGAGGGTTCGGTACTAATGAAAAACTGTTTTTT.

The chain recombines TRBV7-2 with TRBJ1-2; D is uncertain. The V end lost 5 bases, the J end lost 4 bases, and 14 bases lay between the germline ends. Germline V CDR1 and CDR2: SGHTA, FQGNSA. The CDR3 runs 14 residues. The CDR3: CASSPPLEGYGYTF. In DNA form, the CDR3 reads TGTGCCAGCAGCCCCCCGTTGGAGGGCTATGGCTACACCTTC.

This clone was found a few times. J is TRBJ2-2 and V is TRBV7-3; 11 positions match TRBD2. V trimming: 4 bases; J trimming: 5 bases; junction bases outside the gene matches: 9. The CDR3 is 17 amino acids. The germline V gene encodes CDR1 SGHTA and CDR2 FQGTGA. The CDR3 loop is CASSSSPGLAVTGELFF. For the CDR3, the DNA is TGTGCCAGCAGCTCCTCGCCGGGACTAGCGGTTACCGGGGAGCTGTTTTTT.

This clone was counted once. The CDR3 DNA is TGTGCCAGCAGCTACAAGACAGCAGTTTCTGGAAACACCATATATTTT. Its translation: CASSYKTAVSGNTIYF. This chain joins TRBV13 and TRBJ1-3; perhaps TRBD1 as D (5 bases). There are 16 residues in the CDR3. Deletions cut 4 bases from V and 1 base from J, with 14 bases between. CDR1 and CDR2 from the germline V gene are PRHDT and FYEKMQ (reference sequence).

The CDR3 DNA follows: TGTGCCAGCAGTGAGACAGGGACCTATGGCTACACCTTC. Its translation: CASSETGTYGYTF. The chain is built from TRBV6-4 and TRBJ1-2, with 7 bases that match TRBD1. Germline loops: CDR1 MRHNA, CDR2 SNTAGT. CDR3 length: 13 residues. V gave up 3 bases and J gave up 4 bases; unmatched junction bases: 2.

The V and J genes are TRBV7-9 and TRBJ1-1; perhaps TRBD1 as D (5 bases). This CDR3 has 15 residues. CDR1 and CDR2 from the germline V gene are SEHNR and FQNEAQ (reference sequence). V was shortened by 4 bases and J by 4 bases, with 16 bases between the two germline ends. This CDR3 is CASSWDVGGSTEAFF. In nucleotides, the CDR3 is TGTGCCAGCAGCTGGGATGTGGGGGGGAGCACTGAAGCTTTCTTT.

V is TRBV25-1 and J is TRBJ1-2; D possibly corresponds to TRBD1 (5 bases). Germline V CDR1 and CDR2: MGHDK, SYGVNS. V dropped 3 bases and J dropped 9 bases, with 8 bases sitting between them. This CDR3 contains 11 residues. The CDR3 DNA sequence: TGTGCCAGCAGTGAGCCAGGGCGCTACACCTTC. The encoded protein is CASSEPGRYTF.

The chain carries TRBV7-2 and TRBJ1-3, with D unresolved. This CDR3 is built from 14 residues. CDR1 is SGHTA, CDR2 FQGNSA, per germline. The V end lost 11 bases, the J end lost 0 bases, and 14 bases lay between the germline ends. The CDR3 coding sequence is TGTGCCTCGGCGGGCAGCAACTCTGGAAACACCATATATTTT. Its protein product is CASAGSNSGNTIYF.

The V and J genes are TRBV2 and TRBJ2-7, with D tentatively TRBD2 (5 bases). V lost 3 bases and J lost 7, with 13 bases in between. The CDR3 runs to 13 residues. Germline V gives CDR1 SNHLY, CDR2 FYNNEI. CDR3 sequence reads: CASSDVGVLEQYF. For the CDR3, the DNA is TGTGCCAGCAGTGATGTGGGAGTTTTGGAGCAGTACTTC.

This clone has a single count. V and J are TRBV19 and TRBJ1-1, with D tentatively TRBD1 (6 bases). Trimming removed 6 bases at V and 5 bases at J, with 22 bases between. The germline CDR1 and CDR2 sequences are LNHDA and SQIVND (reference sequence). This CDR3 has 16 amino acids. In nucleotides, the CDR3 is TGTGCCAGTAGGGGCAGGGGCGGGGGAGCAAGAACTGAAGCTTTCTTT. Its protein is CASRGRGGGARTEAFF.

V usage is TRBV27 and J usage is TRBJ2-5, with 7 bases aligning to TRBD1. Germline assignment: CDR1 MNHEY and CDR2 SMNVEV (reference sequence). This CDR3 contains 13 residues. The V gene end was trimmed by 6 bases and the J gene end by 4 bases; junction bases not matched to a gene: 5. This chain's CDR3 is CASRRQGGETQYF. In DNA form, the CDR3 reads TGTGCCAGCAGACGACAGGGCGGAGAGACCCAGTACTTC.

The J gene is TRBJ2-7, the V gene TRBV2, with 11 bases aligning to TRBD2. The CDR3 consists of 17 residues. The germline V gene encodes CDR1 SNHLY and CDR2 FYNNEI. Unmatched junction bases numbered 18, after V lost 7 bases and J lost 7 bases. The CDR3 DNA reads TGTGCCAGCACCCGGAGGATCTTAGCGGGAGGGCCCGGAGAGCAGTACTTC. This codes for CASTRRILAGGPGEQYF.

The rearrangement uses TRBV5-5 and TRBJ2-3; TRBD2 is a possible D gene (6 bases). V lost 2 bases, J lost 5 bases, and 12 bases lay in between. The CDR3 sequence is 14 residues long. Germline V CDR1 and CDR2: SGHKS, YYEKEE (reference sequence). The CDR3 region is CASSFSGLGDTQYF. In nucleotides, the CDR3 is TGTGCCAGCAGCTTTAGCGGCTTGGGAGATACGCAGTATTTT.

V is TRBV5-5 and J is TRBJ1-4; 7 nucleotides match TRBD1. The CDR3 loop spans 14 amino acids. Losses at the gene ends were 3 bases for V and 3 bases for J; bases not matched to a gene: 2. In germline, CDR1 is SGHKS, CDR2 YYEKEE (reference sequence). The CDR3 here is CASSSTGSNEKLFF. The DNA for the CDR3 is TGTGCCAGCAGCTCGACAGGGTCTAATGAAAAACTGTTTTTT. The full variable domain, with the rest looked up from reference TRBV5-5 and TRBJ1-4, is DAGVTQSPTHLIKTRGQQVTLRCSPISGHKSVSWYQQVLGQGPQFIFQYYEKEERGRGNFPDRFSARQFPNYSSELNVNALLLGDSALYLCASSSTGSNEKLFFGSGTQLSVL.

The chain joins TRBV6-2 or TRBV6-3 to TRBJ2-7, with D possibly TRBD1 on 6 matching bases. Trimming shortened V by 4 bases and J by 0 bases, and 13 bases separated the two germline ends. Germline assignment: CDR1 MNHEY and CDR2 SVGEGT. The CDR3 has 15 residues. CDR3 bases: TGTGCCAGCAGTTGGGGGCTGGGAGTCTCCTACGAGCAGTACTTC. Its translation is CASSWGLGVSYEQYF.

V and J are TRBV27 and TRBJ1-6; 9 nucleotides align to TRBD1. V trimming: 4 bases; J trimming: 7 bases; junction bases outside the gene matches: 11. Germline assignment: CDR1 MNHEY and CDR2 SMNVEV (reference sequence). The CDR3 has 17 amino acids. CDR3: CASSSSLQGAGNSPLHF. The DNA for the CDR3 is TGTGCCAGCAGTTCATCCCTACAGGGGGCGGGAAATTCACCCCTCCACTTT.